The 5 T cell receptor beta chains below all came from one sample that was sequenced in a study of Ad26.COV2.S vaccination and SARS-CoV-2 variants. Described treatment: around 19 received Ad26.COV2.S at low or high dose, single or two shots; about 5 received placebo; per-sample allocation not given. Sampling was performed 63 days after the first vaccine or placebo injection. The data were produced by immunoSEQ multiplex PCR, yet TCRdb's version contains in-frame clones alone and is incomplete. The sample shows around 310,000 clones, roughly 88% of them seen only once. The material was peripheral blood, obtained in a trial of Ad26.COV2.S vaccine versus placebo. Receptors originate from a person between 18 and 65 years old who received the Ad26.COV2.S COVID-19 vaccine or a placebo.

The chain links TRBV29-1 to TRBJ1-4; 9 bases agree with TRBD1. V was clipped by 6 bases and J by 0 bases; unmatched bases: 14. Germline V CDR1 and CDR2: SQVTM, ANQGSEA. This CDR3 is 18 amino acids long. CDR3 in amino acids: CSVARGQGPYATNEKLFF. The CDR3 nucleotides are TGCAGCGTAGCCCGCGGACAGGGGCCTTATGCAACTAATGAAAAACTGTTTTTT.

The CDR3 region has the DNA TGCGCCAGCAGCTTGGCCCCGGGGCCCACAGGTTCCCAGTACTTC. It is translated as CASSLAPGPTGSQYF. The chain carries TRBV5-1 and TRBJ2-5; the D gene could be TRBD1 or TRBD2 (5 bases each). CDR1 and CDR2 (germline): SGHRS, YFSETQ. This CDR3 spans 15 amino acids. V gave up 0 bases and J gave up 9 bases, with 18 bases separating them.

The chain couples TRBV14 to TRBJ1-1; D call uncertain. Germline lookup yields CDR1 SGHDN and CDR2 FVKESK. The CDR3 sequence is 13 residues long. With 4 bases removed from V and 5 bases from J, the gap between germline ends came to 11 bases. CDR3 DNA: TGTGCCAGCAGCCTACGGGTCCGGACTGAAGCTTTCTTT. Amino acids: CASSLRVRTEAFF.

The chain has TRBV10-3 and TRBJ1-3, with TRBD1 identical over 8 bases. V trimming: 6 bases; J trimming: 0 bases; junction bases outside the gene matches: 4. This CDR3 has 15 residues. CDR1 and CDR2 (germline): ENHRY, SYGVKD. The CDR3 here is CAIRGTGYSGNTIYF. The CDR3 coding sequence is TGTGCCATCAGAGGGACAGGATACTCTGGAAACACCATATATTTT.

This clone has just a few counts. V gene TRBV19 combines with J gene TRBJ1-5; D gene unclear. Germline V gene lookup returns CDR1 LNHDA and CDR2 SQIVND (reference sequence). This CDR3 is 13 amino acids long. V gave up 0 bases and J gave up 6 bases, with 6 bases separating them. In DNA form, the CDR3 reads TGTGCCAGTAGTATAGATGGCAGTCAGCCCCAGCATTTT. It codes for CASSIDGSQPQHF.